This T cell receptor (beta chain) is drawn from a study of long-term antiretroviral therapy in people with HIV. Turning to the study itself: The study's earliest collections predate the 2015 immediate-ART recommendation by about a decade.

This was the immunoSEQ v3.0 assay at survey level. TCRdb's table, derived via immunoSEQ multiplex PCR, lists solely in-frame clones and lacks some. Found here are tens of thousands of clones, around 79% of them singletons; the top ten hold under 4%. Germline V gene data show CDR1 as MDHEN and CDR2 as SYDVKM. The CDR3 extends over 15 amino acids. V lost 7 bases, J lost 1 base, and 16 bases lay in between. This sequence originates from a man aged 18-30 years with HIV. The V call is TRBV28, the J call TRBJ1-1, with D unclear. The specimen was unsorted PBMCs, collected 1.9 years after starting antiretroviral therapy. CDR3 nucleotide sequence: TGTGCCAGCACCGCTAGAGCCCCGTGGAACACTGAAGCTTTCTTT. This sequence encodes CASTARAPWNTEAFF.